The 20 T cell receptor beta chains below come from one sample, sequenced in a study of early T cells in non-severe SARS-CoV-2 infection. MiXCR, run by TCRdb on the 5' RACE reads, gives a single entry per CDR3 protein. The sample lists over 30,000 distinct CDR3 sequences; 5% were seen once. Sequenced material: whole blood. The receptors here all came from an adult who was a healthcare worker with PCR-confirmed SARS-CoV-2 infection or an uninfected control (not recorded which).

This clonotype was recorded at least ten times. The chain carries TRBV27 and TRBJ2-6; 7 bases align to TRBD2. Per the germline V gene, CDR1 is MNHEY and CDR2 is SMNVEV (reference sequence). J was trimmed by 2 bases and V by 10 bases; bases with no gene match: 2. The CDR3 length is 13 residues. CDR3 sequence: CATGGAGANVLTF. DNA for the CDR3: TGTGCCACTGGGGGGGCTGGGGCCAACGTCCTGACTTTC.

CDR3 in amino acids: CASSLGQDFTDTQYF. DNA for the CDR3: TGTGCCAGCAGCTTGGGGCAGGACTTCACAGATACGCAGTATTTT. V usage is TRBV5-8 and J usage is TRBJ2-3; D may be TRBD2 (5 bases). Germline loops: CDR1 SGHTS, CDR2 YDEGEE. V was trimmed by 0 bases and J by 2 bases, leaving 10 bases between them. CDR3 length: 15 residues.

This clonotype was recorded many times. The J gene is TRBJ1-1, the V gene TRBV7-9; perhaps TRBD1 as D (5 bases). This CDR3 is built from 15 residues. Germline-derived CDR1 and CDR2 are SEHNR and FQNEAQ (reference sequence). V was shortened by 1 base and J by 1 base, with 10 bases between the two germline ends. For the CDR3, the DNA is TGTGCCAGCAGCTTAGGGGGCCATCCGAACACTGAAGCTTTCTTT. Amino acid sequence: CASSLGGHPNTEAFF.

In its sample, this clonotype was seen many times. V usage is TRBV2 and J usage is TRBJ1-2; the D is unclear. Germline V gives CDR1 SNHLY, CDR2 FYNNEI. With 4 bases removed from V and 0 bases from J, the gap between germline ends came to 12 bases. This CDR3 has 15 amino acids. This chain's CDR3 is CASSGLQLSNYGYTF. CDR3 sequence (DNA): TGTGCCAGCAGTGGTCTACAGCTATCTAACTATGGCTACACCTTC.

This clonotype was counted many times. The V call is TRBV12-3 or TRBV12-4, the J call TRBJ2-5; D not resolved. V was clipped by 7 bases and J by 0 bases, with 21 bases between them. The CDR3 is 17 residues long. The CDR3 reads CASKAGRIPEYQETQYF. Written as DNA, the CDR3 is TGTGCCAGCAAGGCAGGTAGAATTCCTGAGTACCAAGAGACCCAGTACTTC.

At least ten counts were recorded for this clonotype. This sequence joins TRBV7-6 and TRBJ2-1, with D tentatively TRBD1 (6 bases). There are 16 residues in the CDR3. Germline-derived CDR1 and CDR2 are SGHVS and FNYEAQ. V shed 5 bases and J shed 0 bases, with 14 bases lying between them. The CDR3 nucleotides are TGTGCCAGCAGCCTCGCCGGGACACACTCCTACAATGAGCAGTTCTTC. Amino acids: CASSLAGTHSYNEQFF.

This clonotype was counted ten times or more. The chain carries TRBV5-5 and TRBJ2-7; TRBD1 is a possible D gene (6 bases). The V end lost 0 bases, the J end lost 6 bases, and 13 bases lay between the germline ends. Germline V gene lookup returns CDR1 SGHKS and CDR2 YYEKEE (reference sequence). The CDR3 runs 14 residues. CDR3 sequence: CASSLAQGLGEQYF. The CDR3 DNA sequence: TGTGCCAGCAGCTTGGCACAGGGATTGGGCGAGCAGTACTTC.

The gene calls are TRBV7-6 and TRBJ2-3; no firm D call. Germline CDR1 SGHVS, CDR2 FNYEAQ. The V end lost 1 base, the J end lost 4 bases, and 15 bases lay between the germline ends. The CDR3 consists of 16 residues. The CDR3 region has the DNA TGTGCCAGCAGCTTAGGGATCCCGGGTTCATCAGATACGCAGTATTTT. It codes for CASSLGIPGSSDTQYF.

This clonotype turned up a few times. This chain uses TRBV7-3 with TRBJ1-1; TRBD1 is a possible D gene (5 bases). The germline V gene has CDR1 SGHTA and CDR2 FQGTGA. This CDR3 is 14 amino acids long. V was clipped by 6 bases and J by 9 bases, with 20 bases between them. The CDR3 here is CASSLTPGLGKAFF. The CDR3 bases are TGTGCCAGCAGTCTTACCCCGGGACTTGGAAAAGCTTTCTTT.

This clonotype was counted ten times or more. The CDR3 loop reads CGALIDGGYEQYF. The CDR3 nucleotides read TGCGGCGCGCTAATAGACGGAGGCTACGAGCAGTACTTC. This sequence joins TRBV29-1 and TRBJ2-7, with D possibly being TRBD2 (5 bases). The germline gives CDR1 SQVTM, CDR2 ANQGSEA. The CDR3 is 13 amino acids.

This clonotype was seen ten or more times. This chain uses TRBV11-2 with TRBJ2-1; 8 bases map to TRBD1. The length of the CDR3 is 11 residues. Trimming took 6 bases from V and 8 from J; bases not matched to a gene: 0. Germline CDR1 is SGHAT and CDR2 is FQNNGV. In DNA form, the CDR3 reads TGTGCCAGCAGACAGGGGGATGAGCAGTTCTTC. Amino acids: CASRQGDEQFF.

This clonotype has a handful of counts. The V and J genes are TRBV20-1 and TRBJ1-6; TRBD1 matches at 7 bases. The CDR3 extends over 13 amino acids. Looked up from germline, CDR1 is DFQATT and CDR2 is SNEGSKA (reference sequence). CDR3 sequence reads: CSIPGTANSPLHF. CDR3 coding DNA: TGCAGCATCCCCGGGACAGCCAATTCACCCCTCCACTTT.

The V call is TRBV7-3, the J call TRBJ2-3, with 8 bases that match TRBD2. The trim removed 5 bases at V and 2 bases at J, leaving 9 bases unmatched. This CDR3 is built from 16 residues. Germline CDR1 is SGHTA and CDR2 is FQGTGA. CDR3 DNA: TGTGCCAGCAGCAAAACCGGGACTAGACACACAGATACGCAGTATTTT. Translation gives CASSKTGTRHTDTQYF.

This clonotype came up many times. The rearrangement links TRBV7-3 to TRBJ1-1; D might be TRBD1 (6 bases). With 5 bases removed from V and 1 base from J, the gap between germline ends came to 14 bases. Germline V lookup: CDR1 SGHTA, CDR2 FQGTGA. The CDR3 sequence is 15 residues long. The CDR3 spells CASSPNGGQNTEAFF. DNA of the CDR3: TGTGCCAGCAGCCCAAACGGGGGGCAGAACACTGAAGCTTTCTTT.

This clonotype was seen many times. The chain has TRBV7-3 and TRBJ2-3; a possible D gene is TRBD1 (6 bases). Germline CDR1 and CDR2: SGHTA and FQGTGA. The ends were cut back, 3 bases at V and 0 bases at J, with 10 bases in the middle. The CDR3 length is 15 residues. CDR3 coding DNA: TGTGCCAGCAGCTTCAGGGGTGGTAGCACAGATACGCAGTATTTT. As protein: CASSFRGGSTDTQYF.

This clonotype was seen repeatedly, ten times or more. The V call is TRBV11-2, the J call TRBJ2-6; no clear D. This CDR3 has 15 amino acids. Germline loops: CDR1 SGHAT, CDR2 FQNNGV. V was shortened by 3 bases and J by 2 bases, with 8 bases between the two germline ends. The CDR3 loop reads CASSLVAPGANVLTF. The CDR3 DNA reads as TGTGCCAGCAGCTTGGTTGCGCCTGGGGCCAACGTCCTGACTTTC.

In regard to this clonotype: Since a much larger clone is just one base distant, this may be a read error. The CDR3 DNA is TGTGCCAGCAGTGGCTCACAGGGGGCAGCGAGCGGCTGCACCTTC. Amino acid sequence: CASSGSQGAASGCTF. This sequence joins TRBV28 and TRBJ1-2, with 9 bases fitting TRBD1. CDR3 length: 15 amino acids. Germline CDR1 is MDHEN and CDR2 is SYDVKM.

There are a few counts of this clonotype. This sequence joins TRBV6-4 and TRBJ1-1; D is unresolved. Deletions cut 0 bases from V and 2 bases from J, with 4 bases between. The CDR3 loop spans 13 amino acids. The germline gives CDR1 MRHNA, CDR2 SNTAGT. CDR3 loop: CASSDSDNTEAFF. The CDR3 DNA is TGTGCCAGCAGTGACTCGGACAACACTGAAGCTTTCTTT.

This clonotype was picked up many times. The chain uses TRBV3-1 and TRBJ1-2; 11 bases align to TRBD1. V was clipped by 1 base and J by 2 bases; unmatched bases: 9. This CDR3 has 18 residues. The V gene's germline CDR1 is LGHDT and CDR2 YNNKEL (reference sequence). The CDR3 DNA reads TGTGCCAGCAGCCAAGTATGGACAGGGGGCGCCTCGAACTATGGCTACACCTTC. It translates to CASSQVWTGGASNYGYTF.

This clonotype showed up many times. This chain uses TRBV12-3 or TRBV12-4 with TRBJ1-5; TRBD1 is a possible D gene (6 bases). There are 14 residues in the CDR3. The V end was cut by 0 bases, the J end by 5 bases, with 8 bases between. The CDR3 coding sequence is TGTGCCAGCAGTTTAGCGAGGGGGGATCAGCCCCAGCATTTT. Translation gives CASSLARGDQPQHF.